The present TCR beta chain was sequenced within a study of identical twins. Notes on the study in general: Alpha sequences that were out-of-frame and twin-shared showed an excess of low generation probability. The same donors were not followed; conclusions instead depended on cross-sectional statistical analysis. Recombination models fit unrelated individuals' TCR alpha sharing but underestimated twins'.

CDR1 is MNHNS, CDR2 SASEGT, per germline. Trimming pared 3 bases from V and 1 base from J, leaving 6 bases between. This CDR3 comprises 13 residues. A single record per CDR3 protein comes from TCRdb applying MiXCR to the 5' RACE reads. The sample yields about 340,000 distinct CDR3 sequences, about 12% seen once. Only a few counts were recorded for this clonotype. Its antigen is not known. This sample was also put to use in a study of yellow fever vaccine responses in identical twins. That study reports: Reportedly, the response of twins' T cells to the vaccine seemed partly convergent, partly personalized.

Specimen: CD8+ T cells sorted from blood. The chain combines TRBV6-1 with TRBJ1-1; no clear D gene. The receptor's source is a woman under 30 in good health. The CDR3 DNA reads TGTGCCAGCAGTGACGACACGAACACTGAAGCTTTCTTT. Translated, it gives CASSDDTNTEAFF.